These 7 T cell receptor beta chains were all obtained from the same sample, sequenced in a study of human T cells and chemical hapten exposure. From the RACE reads, TCRdb called clonotypes with MiXCR, one entry per CDR3 protein. Of 85,000 or so distinct CDR3 sequences listed, roughly 10% are singletons. Noted time point: patch test 1, 2 weeks after DPC sensitization. Treatment given: therapeutic diphenylcyclopropenone sensitization with weekly scalp DPC. Source: whole blood, taken in connection with sensitization to the hapten diphenylcyclopropenone (DPC). The receptors stem from a woman aged 45-65 years with alopecia areata. Some clones in this sample may be carry-over from other donors' samples.

The rearrangement links TRBV12-5 to TRBJ2-3; tentatively, D is TRBD1 (6 bases). CDR3 length: 16 residues. V lost 5 bases to trimming and J lost 2 bases, with 17 bases between them. CDR1 and CDR2 (germline): LGHNT, FRNRAP. The CDR3 spells CASGSGQKTFTDTQYF. Written as DNA, the CDR3 is TGTGCTAGTGGTAGCGGACAGAAAACCTTCACAGATACGCAGTATTTT.

The gene calls are TRBV24-1 and TRBJ2-3; 7 bases align to TRBD1. V lost 3 bases to trimming and J lost 0 bases; unmatched junction nucleotides: 5. CDR3 length equals 16 residues. Per the germline V gene, CDR1 is KGHDR and CDR2 is SFDVKD. This CDR3 is CATSDPIQGSTDTQYF. The CDR3 bases are TGTGCCACCAGTGATCCAATACAGGGGAGCACAGATACGCAGTATTTT.

This clonotype was found many times. The rearrangement links TRBV7-8 to TRBJ2-3; a possible D gene is TRBD1 (5 bases). Trimming shortened V by 0 bases and J by 5 bases, and 12 bases separated the two germline ends. Per the germline V gene, CDR1 is SGHVS and CDR2 is FQNEAQ. The CDR3 has 15 residues. This CDR3 is CASSLALGRGDTQYF. CDR3 DNA sequence: TGTGCCAGCAGCTTAGCGTTAGGAAGGGGAGATACGCAGTATTTT.

This clonotype was counted ten times or more. The chain joins TRBV2 to TRBJ2-1; 10 bases fit TRBD1. CDR3 size: 13 residues. Germline V lookup: CDR1 SNHLY, CDR2 FYNNEI. V shed 8 bases, J shed 7 bases, and the junction held 5 bases outside the gene matches. The CDR3 bases are TGTGCCAGCTCCCGGGACAGGGGTAATGAGCAGTTCTTC. Translation gives CASSRDRGNEQFF.

This chain joins TRBV6-2 or TRBV6-3 and TRBJ2-1, with 12 bases fitting TRBD2. V lost 5 bases and J lost 8; bases outside the gene matches: 4. This CDR3 contains 14 residues. CDR1 is MNHEY, CDR2 SVGEGT, per germline. In nucleotides, the CDR3 is TGTGCCAGCAGTCTAGCGGGAGGGTTCGATGAGCAGTTCTTC. Translation gives CASSLAGGFDEQFF.

This clonotype was observed a few times. In DNA form, the CDR3 reads TGTGCCAGCAGTCCTACCACCGTCGGGACAGGGGGACGCACTGAAGCTTTCTTT. Its translation: CASSPTTVGTGGRTEAFF. This chain links TRBV28 with TRBJ1-1; 11 bases align to TRBD1. The length of the CDR3 is 18 residues. Germline V gene data show CDR1 as MDHEN and CDR2 as SYDVKM. After removal of 5 bases from V and 4 bases from J, the junction contained 15 bases not matched to a gene.

This rearrangement joins TRBV5-5 to TRBJ2-3; 7 positions agree with TRBD2. The CDR3 length is 13 residues. Germline trimming cut 4 bases from V and 8 bases from J; bases unmatched to any gene: 7. Germline values: CDR1 SGHKS, CDR2 YYEKEE (reference sequence). The CDR3 loop is CASSAGVPTTQYF. DNA of the CDR3: TGTGCCAGCAGCGCGGGAGTTCCGACTACGCAGTATTTT.